This T cell receptor (beta chain) came from a study of beta chain features in type 1 diabetes. Turning to the study itself: The study found patients and healthy donors alike in age, gender and cell yields. The study, taken as a whole, reports: Reduced insertions and increased deletions marked VDJ junctions in type 1 diabetes patients. Moderate but significant shortening of TCRB CDR3s was recorded in all four CD4+ subsets from Type 1 diabetes patients.

Via CD45RO/CCR7/CD25/CD127/CD95/CD27, cells of the CD4+ naive, central memory, regulatory and stem cell-like memory subsets were sorted. Populations obtained by sorting all exceeded 98% purity. This clone was detected only a few times. Its antigen is not known. Germline CDR1 LNHDA, CDR2 SQIVND (reference sequence). Trimming took 3 bases from V and 5 from J, leaving 11 bases between them. There are 14 residues in the CDR3. Since all of the isolated RNA was reverse transcribed, expressed TCRB transcripts were what got sequenced. Libraries were prepared by immunoSEQ multiplex PCR; TCRdb keeps only in-frame clonotypes and omits some of them. The table shows 640,000 or so clones, with more than 13% occurring only once.

The specimen was naive CD4+ T cells from blood. This chain joins TRBV19 and TRBJ1-5; unclear D gene. The clonotype comes from a man aged 18 to 29 with type 1 diabetes. The CDR3 protein is CASSIREGHQPQHF. DNA of the CDR3: TGTGCCAGTAGTATTCGAGAGGGTCATCAGCCCCAGCATTTT. Variable domain in full (rest from reference TRBV19 and TRBJ1-5): DGGITQSPKYLFRKEGQNVTLSCEQNLNHDAMYWYRQDPGQGLRLIYYSQIVNDFQKGDIAEGYSVSREKKESFPLTVTSAQKNPTAFYLCASSIREGHQPQHFGDGTRLSIL.